Shown below are 23 T cell receptor beta chains from a single sample sequenced in a study of cytomegalovirus exposure and HLA in healthy donors. Researchers ran the PCR with 60 Vbeta and 13 Jbeta primers. Data came from immunoSEQ multiplex PCR; TCRdb stores just in-frame clones and leaves some out. The repertoire shows some 72,000 clones; the top ten hold about 0.82%. Sequenced input: PBMCs. Receptor source: a boy under 18 in good health and CMV-seronegative.

Remarks on this clone: The junction departs from the called germline gene at one end, perhaps through a read error. J is TRBJ1-3 and V is TRBV7-2; no reliable D call. Germline V gene sequence: CDR1 SGHTA, CDR2 FQGNSA. This CDR3 spans 15 amino acids. The CDR3 DNA follows: TGTGCCAGCAACTTAGCAACAGCCTCTGGAAACACCATATATTTT. Translated: CASNLATASGNTIYF.

The V gene is TRBV4-1, the J gene TRBJ2-7; 7 bases align to TRBD2. Germline CDR1 is MGHRA and CDR2 is YSYEKL. V was pared by 0 bases and J by 3 bases, with 8 bases of the junction left unmatched. The CDR3 loop spans 16 amino acids. Written as DNA, the CDR3 is TGCGCCAGCAGCCAAGATCTGCTAGCGGATATCTACGAGCAGTACTTC. Its translation: CASSQDLLADIYEQYF.

This rearrangement joins TRBV5-5 to TRBJ2-1, with 10 positions matching TRBD2. The CDR3 is 16 amino acids. The germline CDR1 and CDR2 sequences are SGHKS and YYEKEE (reference sequence). The ends lost 4 bases at V and 6 bases at J; junction bases unmatched: 10. The CDR3 nucleotides read TGTGCCAGCAGCCCACAGCTAGCGGGAGTCTCCAATGAGCAGTTCTTC. This gives the protein CASSPQLAGVSNEQFF.

The chain couples TRBV5-1 to TRBJ1-2; TRBD1 is a possible D gene (5 bases). This CDR3 has 17 amino acids. V shed 3 bases and J shed 0 bases, with 18 bases lying between them. CDR1 is SGHRS, CDR2 YFSETQ, per germline. The CDR3 nucleotides are TGCGCCAGCAGCTCGGGTCAGGGAGGTTCCGCTAACTATGGCTACACCTTC. This gives the protein CASSSGQGGSANYGYTF.

The gene calls are TRBV11-3 and TRBJ2-2; D ambiguous. CDR1 SGHNT and CDR2 YENEEA come from the germline V gene. The CDR3 has 13 amino acids. V was pared by 0 bases and J by 5 bases, with 4 bases between. Written as DNA, the CDR3 is TGTGCCAGCAGCTTAGATCTTACCGGGGAGCTGTTTTTT. It yields the protein CASSLDLTGELFF.

The V and J genes are TRBV11-3 and TRBJ2-3, with TRBD2 matching 14 bases. The CDR3 contains 16 residues. The junction had 7 bases not matched to a gene; V was cut back by 5 bases and J by 6 bases. CDR1 and CDR2 from the germline V gene are SGHNT and YENEEA. The CDR3 region is CASSPGLAGVGDTQYF. In DNA, the CDR3 is TGTGCCAGCAGCCCGGGACTAGCGGGAGTGGGGGATACGCAGTATTTT.

The V gene is TRBV30, the J gene TRBJ1-1; no definite D call. The V and J ends lost 3 bases and 8 bases respectively, with 10 bases between them. The CDR3 contains 11 residues. Germline loops: CDR1 GTSNPN, CDR2 SVGIG (reference sequence). This CDR3 reads CAWSLQAEAFF. The DNA of the CDR3 is TGTGCCTGGAGCCTCCAGGCCGAAGCTTTCTTT.

J is TRBJ1-6 and V is TRBV5-1, with D tentatively TRBD1 (6 bases). The CDR3 is 15 residues long. V was shortened by 0 bases and J by 8 bases, with 12 bases between the two germline ends. Germline V lookup: CDR1 SGHRS, CDR2 YFSETQ. The CDR3 reads CASSLAPGADSPLHF. The CDR3 DNA follows: TGCGCCAGCAGCTTGGCCCCAGGGGCTGATTCACCCCTCCACTTT.

The rearrangement joins TRBV5-4 to TRBJ1-1; no definite D call. Germline CDR1 reads SGHNT; CDR2 reads YYREEE (reference sequence). This CDR3 contains 14 residues. Trimming shortened V by 3 bases and J by 4 bases, and 13 bases separated the two germline ends. Here the CDR3 reads CASSSSLGSTEAFF. The CDR3 DNA reads TGTGCCAGCAGCTCCTCTTTGGGGAGCACTGAAGCTTTCTTT.

This chain joins TRBV19 and TRBJ1-1; unclear D gene. V lost 0 bases and J 2 bases, leaving 10 bases between the germline ends. This CDR3 is 15 amino acids long. Looked up from germline, CDR1 is LNHDA and CDR2 is SQIVND (reference sequence). Here the CDR3 reads CASSIDPRGNTEAFF. The CDR3 nucleotides are TGTGCCAGTAGTATAGATCCCCGCGGAAACACTGAAGCTTTCTTT.

This chain links TRBV30 with TRBJ2-3; 7 bases line up with TRBD1. The germline V gene has CDR1 GTSNPN and CDR2 SVGIG (reference sequence). The V segment lost 7 bases and the J segment 2 bases; nucleotides outside the gene matches: 6. The CDR3 is 13 residues long. The CDR3, as DNA: TGTGCCTTCGAGACAGGGACCACAGATACGCAGTATTTT. This gives the protein CAFETGTTDTQYF.

The rearrangement uses TRBV20-1 and TRBJ1-2; D not resolved. The germline gives CDR1 DFQATT, CDR2 SNEGSKA (reference sequence). The CDR3 runs 11 residues. Trimming stripped 4 bases from V and 2 bases from J, with 5 bases between. Here the CDR3 DNA reads TGCAGTGCTACTGAGAACTATGGCTACACCTTC. Protein: CSATENYGYTF.

The chain combines TRBV30 with TRBJ1-5, with TRBD1 matching over 12 bases. V lost 0 bases to trimming and J lost 7 bases; unmatched junction nucleotides: 4. This CDR3 has 15 residues. The germline V gene encodes CDR1 GTSNPN and CDR2 SVGIG (reference sequence). CDR3 sequence reads: CAWSVGTGGAQPQHF. The DNA of the CDR3 is TGTGCCTGGAGTGTAGGGACAGGGGGCGCGCAGCCCCAGCATTTT.

V and J are TRBV25-1 and TRBJ1-5, with TRBD1 identical over 7 bases. Germline V gene lookup returns CDR1 MGHDK and CDR2 SYGVNS. The CDR3 totals 15 residues. V lost 6 bases, J lost 5 bases, and 10 bases stayed unmatched. The CDR3 sequence is CASSPQGSPHQPQHF. For the CDR3, the DNA is TGTGCCAGCAGCCCACAGGGGTCCCCCCATCAGCCCCAGCATTTT.

The chain recombines TRBV19 with TRBJ1-5; D is possibly TRBD1 (6 bases). Germline-derived CDR1 and CDR2 are LNHDA and SQIVND (reference sequence). The CDR3 sequence is 15 residues long. With 6 bases removed from V and 7 bases from J, the gap between germline ends came to 19 bases. The CDR3 here is CASSNFPEGGQPQHF. CDR3 DNA: TGTGCCAGTAGCAACTTCCCAGAGGGGGGGCAGCCCCAGCATTTT.

V gene TRBV2 combines with J gene TRBJ2-3; 11 bases align to TRBD1. V trimming: 5 bases; J trimming: 3 bases; junction bases outside the gene matches: 10. The length of the CDR3 is 17 residues. Germline lookup yields CDR1 SNHLY and CDR2 FYNNEI. DNA of the CDR3: TGTGCCAGCAGTATAATATTCCGGGACAGGGGGACAGATACGCAGTATTTT. Protein: CASSIIFRDRGTDTQYF. Together with reference TRBV2 and TRBJ2-3, the CDR3 gives the full variable domain: EPEVTQTPSHQVTQMGQEVILRCVPISNHLYFYWYRQILGQKVEFLVSFYNNEISEKSEIFDDQFSVERPDGSNFTLKIRSTKLEDSAMYFCASSIIFRDRGTDTQYFGPGTRLTVL.

V usage is TRBV30 and J usage is TRBJ1-2; 7 nucleotides align to TRBD1. CDR3 size: 15 residues. Germline loops: CDR1 GTSNPN, CDR2 SVGIG (reference sequence). The junction had 8 bases not matched to a gene; V was cut back by 2 bases and J by 2 bases. This chain's CDR3 is CAWSRGQQGNYGYTF. The DNA for the CDR3 is TGTGCCTGGAGTCGGGGTCAACAGGGGAACTATGGCTACACCTTC.

The rearrangement joins TRBV2 to TRBJ2-7, with D unclear. Per the germline V gene, CDR1 is SNHLY and CDR2 is FYNNEI. The V end lost 3 bases, the J end lost 2 bases, and 17 bases lay between the germline ends. The CDR3 sequence is 16 residues long. For the CDR3, the DNA is TGTGCCAGCAGTGAGTCTTCCACCCGAACGGCCTACGAGCAGTACTTC. Translation gives CASSESSTRTAYEQYF.

The V gene is TRBV27, the J gene TRBJ1-5; D unresolved. This CDR3 comprises 13 residues. From germline, CDR1 is MNHEY and CDR2 SMNVEV (reference sequence). The ends were cut back, 4 bases at V and 5 bases at J, with 9 bases in the middle. CDR3 residues: CASSSAVDQPQHF. CDR3 coding DNA: TGTGCCAGCAGTTCCGCGGTAGATCAGCCCCAGCATTTT.

J is TRBJ1-2 and V is TRBV4-1, with 9 positions matching TRBD1. CDR1 and CDR2 from the germline V gene are MGHRA and YSYEKL. The CDR3 consists of 15 residues. The V gene end was trimmed by 1 base and the J gene end by 7 bases; junction bases not matched to a gene: 7. Here the CDR3 reads CASSQGPGQGFGYTF. As DNA, the CDR3 is TGCGCCAGCAGCCAAGGACCGGGACAGGGTTTTGGCTACACCTTC.

The V and J genes are TRBV19 and TRBJ1-2; no reliable D call. The CDR3 totals 13 residues. Trimming removed 1 base at V and 5 bases at J, with 8 bases between. Germline loops: CDR1 LNHDA, CDR2 SQIVND (reference sequence). The CDR3 nucleotides are TGTGCCAGTAGTATAGTAACAGATTATGGCTACACCTTC. It codes for CASSIVTDYGYTF.

The chain recombines TRBV12-5 with TRBJ2-7; weak D call: TRBD2 (6 bases). V lost 1 base to trimming and J lost 2 bases, with 9 bases between them. The germline CDR1 and CDR2 sequences are LGHNT and FRNRAP. This CDR3 is 14 amino acids long. In DNA, the CDR3 is TGTGCTAGTGGTTTGGCGGGGGTACCCTACGAGCAGTACTTC. This gives the protein CASGLAGVPYEQYF.

The gene calls are TRBV7-6 and TRBJ2-5; D possibly corresponds to TRBD2 (5 bases). Germline V gene sequence: CDR1 SGHVS, CDR2 FNYEAQ. The V and J ends lost 5 bases and 5 bases respectively, with 21 bases between them. The CDR3 contains 16 residues. The CDR3 loop is CASSGRAPHHMETQYF. CDR3 nucleotide sequence: TGTGCCAGCAGCGGGAGAGCTCCACACCACATGGAGACCCAGTACTTC.